One sample yielded the 30 T cell receptor beta chains listed below, sequenced in a study of OX40 agonist ivuxolimab in advanced cancers. Assay used: immunoSEQ multiplex PCR; TCRdb lists only in-frame clones, some missing. The sample lists tens of thousands of clones; 70% to 90% were seen once. The sample here was CD4+ or CD8+ T cells sorted from blood, taken in a trial of the OX40 agonist ivuxolimab. The receptors were sampled from an adult with an advanced solid tumor such as melanoma, head and neck, liver or kidney cancer.

This chain connects TRBV11-2 to TRBJ1-2; D not resolved. The V gene lost 5 bases and the J gene lost 2 bases, with 15 bases spanning the gap. The CDR3 consists of 15 residues. Germline values: CDR1 SGHAT, CDR2 FQNNGV. The CDR3 sequence: CASSTLTDLNYGYTF. The CDR3 DNA follows: TGTGCCAGCAGCACCCTAACGGACCTGAACTATGGCTACACCTTC.

V and J are TRBV11-2 and TRBJ2-7; possibly TRBD2 for D (6 bases). Trimming shortened V by 5 bases and J by 4 bases, and 9 bases separated the two germline ends. This CDR3 contains 12 residues. The germline V gene has CDR1 SGHAT and CDR2 FQNNGV. CDR3 amino acids: CASSTSGYEQYF. The CDR3 DNA reads as TGTGCCAGCAGCACGAGCGGGTACGAGCAGTACTTC.

This clone was detected only once. V gene TRBV28 combines with J gene TRBJ2-5, with D possibly TRBD1 on 6 matching bases. The DNA matches TRBJ2-7 better at its end, which makes the J call doubtful. The CDR3 has 14 amino acids. Per germline, CDR1 MDHEN and CDR2 SYDVKM. CDR3 amino acids: CASSLRGTLYEQYF. The CDR3 region has the DNA TGTGCCAGCAGTTTGAGGGGGACCCTCTACGAGCAGTACTTC.

The gene calls are TRBV7-8 and TRBJ2-3; D uncertain. The CDR3 has 14 amino acids. The germline V and J ends were trimmed by 2 bases and 6 bases, with 12 bases remaining between them. From germline, CDR1 is SGHVS and CDR2 FQNEAQ. The CDR3 DNA reads as TGTGCCAGCAGCTTATCGTTGGCCTTGGATACGCAGTATTTT. It translates to CASSLSLALDTQYF. The full variable domain, its missing parts supplied by reference TRBV7-8 and TRBJ2-3, is GAGVSQSPRYKVAKRGQDVALRCDPISGHVSLFWYQQALGQGPEFLTYFQNEAQLDKSGLPSDRFFAERPEGSVSTLKIQRTQQEDSAVYLCASSLSLALDTQYFGPGTRLTVL.

This clone was observed a handful of times. This chain links TRBV6-1 with TRBJ2-4, with D possibly called TRBD1 or TRBD2 (5 bases each). Germline CDR1 reads MNHNS; CDR2 reads SASEGT. This CDR3 has 16 residues. The V end was cut by 1 base, the J end by 2 bases, with 12 bases between. The CDR3 loop reads CASSEVLEGPKNIQYF. The CDR3 DNA sequence: TGTGCCAGCAGTGAAGTGCTTGAGGGGCCCAAAAACATTCAGTACTTC.

This chain joins TRBV11-2 and TRBJ1-1; perhaps TRBD1 as D (5 bases). Between the trimmed V and J ends, which lost 3 bases and 7 bases, there was a span of 15 bases. From germline, CDR1 is SGHAT and CDR2 FQNNGV. The CDR3 has 14 residues. CDR3 sequence reads: CASSFEGPSHEAFF. The CDR3 region has the DNA TGTGCCAGCAGCTTTGAGGGACCTTCTCATGAAGCTTTCTTT. Looking up the rest from reference TRBV11-2 and TRBJ1-1 gives the full variable domain: EAGVAQSPRYKIIEKRQSVAFWCNPISGHATLYWYQQILGQGPKLLIQFQNNGVVDDSQLPKDRFSAERLKGVDSTLKIQPAKLEDSAVYLCASSFEGPSHEAFFGQGTRLTVV.

The chain couples TRBV7-9 to TRBJ1-5; possible D gene TRBD1, 6 bases. Germline V CDR1 and CDR2: SEHNR, FQNEAQ (reference sequence). V was pared by 0 bases and J by 7 bases, with 10 bases between. The CDR3 contains 14 residues. The CDR3 coding sequence is TGTGCCAGCAGCTTAGCGGGGGGCGACCAGCCCCAGCATTTT. As protein: CASSLAGGDQPQHF.

This clone occurred once. J is TRBJ2-1 and V is TRBV7-6; D might be TRBD2 (6 bases). Between the trimmed V and J ends, which lost 5 bases and 2 bases, there was a span of 13 bases. Germline loops: CDR1 SGHVS, CDR2 FNYEAQ. This CDR3 region has 15 residues. The CDR3 nucleotides read TGTGCCAGCAGCCCTACGGGAGTTGCCTACAATGAGCAGTTCTTC. This sequence encodes CASSPTGVAYNEQFF. The complete variable domain, with remaining parts taken from reference TRBV7-6 and TRBJ2-1, reads GAGVSQSPRYKVTKRGQDVALRCDPISGHVSLYWYRQALGQGPEFLTYFNYEAQQDKSGLPNDRFSAERPEGSISTLTIQRTEQRDSAMYRCASSPTGVAYNEQFFGPGTRLTVL.

The chain carries TRBV2 and TRBJ2-7; D unresolved. The germline V and J ends were trimmed by 8 bases and 2 bases, with 19 bases remaining between them. CDR3 length: 15 residues. The germline V gene has CDR1 SNHLY and CDR2 FYNNEI. CDR3 loop: CASSDVRRGTYEQYF. CDR3 DNA: TGTGCCAGCTCGGATGTCCGCCGAGGCACCTACGAGCAGTACTTC.

This clone was seen a handful of times. This chain uses TRBV5-6 with TRBJ2-2, with unresolved D. V was shortened by 0 bases and J by 6 bases, with 9 bases between the two germline ends. CDR1 and CDR2 from the germline V gene are SGHDT and YYEEEE. This CDR3 is 14 amino acids long. The CDR3 nucleotides read TGTGCCAGCAGCTTGGTAGCATCCCCCGGGGAGCTGTTTTTT. Its translation is CASSLVASPGELFF. Filled out from reference TRBV5-6 and TRBJ2-2, the complete variable domain reads DAGVTQSPTHLIKTRGQQVTLRCSPKSGHDTVSWYQQALGQGPQFIFQYYEEEERQRGNFPDRFSGHQFPNYSSELNVNALLLGDSALYLCASSLVASPGELFFGEGSRLTVL.

The chain recombines TRBV2 with TRBJ2-6, with D possibly matching TRBD1 (5 bases). The CDR3 loop spans 19 amino acids. Trimming took 8 bases from V and 0 from J, leaving 23 bases between them. The germline V gene has CDR1 SNHLY and CDR2 FYNNEI. CDR3 DNA: TGTGCCAGCGGAGTGGCTGGGGCCTGGGGCGGCTCTGGGGCCAACGTCCTGACTTTC. Residues: CASGVAGAWGGSGANVLTF.

V gene TRBV7-3 combines with J gene TRBJ2-3; TRBD2 matches at 8 bases. This CDR3 contains 14 residues. Germline assignment: CDR1 SGHTA and CDR2 FQGTGA. V was clipped by 5 bases and J by 1 base; unmatched bases: 2. The CDR3 DNA reads as TGTGCCAGCAGCCGTAGCGGGGGCACAGATACGCAGTATTTT. Translation gives CASSRSGGTDTQYF.

The chain has TRBV27 and TRBJ2-7; the D gene is possibly TRBD1 (5 bases). The V end was cut by 5 bases, the J end by 4 bases, with 15 bases between. Germline CDR1 is MNHEY and CDR2 is SMNVEV (reference sequence). This CDR3 contains 14 residues. The DNA for the CDR3 is TGTGCCAGCAGTCAGGGAAGTCGGAAATACGAGCAGTACTTC. Residues: CASSQGSRKYEQYF.

This chain links TRBV9 with TRBJ1-2, with TRBD1 matching 9 bases. The CDR3 totals 13 residues. The ends lost 4 bases at V and 6 bases at J; junction bases unmatched: 4. Germline loops: CDR1 SGDLS, CDR2 YYNGEE. This chain's CDR3 is CASSNWTGDGYTF. CDR3 nucleotides: TGTGCCAGCAGCAACTGGACAGGGGATGGCTACACCTTC. Using reference TRBV9 and TRBJ1-2 for the parts outside the CDR3, the full variable domain is DSGVTQTPKHLITATGQRVTLRCSPRSGDLSVYWYQQSLDQGLQFLIQYYNGEERAKGNILERFSAQQFPDLHSELNLSSLELGDSALYFCASSNWTGDGYTFGSGTRLTVV.

V gene TRBV7-8 combines with J gene TRBJ2-7; D is perhaps TRBD2 (5 bases). V was trimmed by 5 bases and J by 3 bases, leaving 8 bases between them. CDR3 length: 12 amino acids. Germline CDR1 and CDR2: SGHVS and FQNEAQ. For the CDR3, the DNA is TGTGCCAGCAGCCCTGGGAGCTACGAGCAGTACTTC. Amino acid sequence: CASSPGSYEQYF. Variable domain in full (rest from reference TRBV7-8 and TRBJ2-7): GAGVSQSPRYKVAKRGQDVALRCDPISGHVSLFWYQQALGQGPEFLTYFQNEAQLDKSGLPSDRFFAERPEGSVSTLKIQRTQQEDSAVYLCASSPGSYEQYFGPGTRLTVT.

This chain links TRBV4-1 with TRBJ2-2, with 9 positions matching TRBD2. Germline assignment: CDR1 MGHRA and CDR2 YSYEKL. There are 17 residues in the CDR3. The J segment lost 2 bases and the V segment lost 4 bases, leaving 8 bases of the junction unmatched. CDR3 amino acids: CASSPPSGTINTGELFF. The CDR3 coding sequence is TGCGCCAGCAGCCCCCCTAGCGGGACTATAAACACCGGGGAGCTGTTTTTT.

The J gene is TRBJ2-1, the V gene TRBV10-2; 8 positions match TRBD2. The CDR3 loop spans 14 amino acids. The trim removed 6 bases at V and 3 bases at J, leaving 4 bases unmatched. Germline lookup yields CDR1 WSHSY and CDR2 SAAADI. The CDR3 sequence is CASRTGGVYNEQFF. CDR3 DNA sequence: TGCGCCAGCAGGACGGGAGGGGTCTACAATGAGCAGTTCTTC.

V usage is TRBV19 and J usage is TRBJ1-5, with D perhaps matching TRBD1 (5 bases). Trimming stripped 6 bases from V and 3 bases from J, with 9 bases between. CDR3 length: 13 residues. Germline assignment: CDR1 LNHDA and CDR2 SQIVND (reference sequence). CDR3 in DNA: TGTGCCAGTAGCCAGGGTGACAATCAGCCCCAGCATTTT. This encodes CASSQGDNQPQHF.

This chain joins TRBV5-6 and TRBJ2-7, with TRBD1 matching 7 bases. J gave up 2 bases and V 4 bases, and 6 bases lay outside the gene matches. Germline CDR1 SGHDT, CDR2 YYEEEE. CDR3 length: 14 amino acids. For the CDR3, the DNA is TGTGCCAGCAGCGTTGGGGACAGTACCTACGAGCAGTACTTC. Its protein is CASSVGDSTYEQYF.

V usage is TRBV28 and J usage is TRBJ2-5, with 10 positions matching TRBD2. The V gene's germline CDR1 is MDHEN and CDR2 SYDVKM. The ends lost 5 bases at V and 7 bases at J; junction bases unmatched: 10. This CDR3 is 15 amino acids long. As DNA, the CDR3 is TGTGCCAGCAGTCCCGAAGCGGGAGGGGATGTGACCCAGTACTTC. It yields the protein CASSPEAGGDVTQYF.

V usage is TRBV18 and J usage is TRBJ2-5; 8 nucleotides agree with TRBD2. CDR3 length: 18 residues. CDR1 is KGHSH and CDR2 is LQKENI in the germline V gene. The ends lost 0 bases at V and 0 bases at J; junction bases unmatched: 9. CDR3: CASSPPAPAGVYQETQYF. The CDR3 coding sequence is TGTGCCAGCTCACCACCGGCACCAGCGGGGGTGTACCAAGAGACCCAGTACTTC.

This clone was detected a few times. The identical CDR3 is also encoded by other nucleotide sequences in the sample. The chain couples TRBV27 to TRBJ2-1; D is undetermined. The CDR3 length is 14 residues. Between the trimmed V and J ends, which lost 0 bases and 4 bases, there was a span of 7 bases. CDR1 is MNHEY, CDR2 SMNVEV, per germline (reference sequence). The CDR3, as DNA: TGTGCCAGCAGTTTATCAGGAGAGTACAATGAGCAGTTCTTC. It codes for CASSLSGEYNEQFF.

Details on this clone: At the DNA level, this CDR3 is encoded by other sequences in the same sample as well. Here the CDR3 DNA reads TGTGCCAGCTCACCGCCAGTGAACACCGGGGAGCTGTTTTTT. Protein: CASSPPVNTGELFF. The rearrangement uses TRBV18 and TRBJ2-2, with D uncertain. Trimming took off 3 bases at V and 1 base at J, with 6 bases between the two ends. Germline V CDR1 and CDR2: KGHSH, LQKENI. The CDR3 loop spans 14 amino acids.

The CDR3 coding sequence is TGTGCCAGTAGTATCTTTAATTCCAGGGAAGCTTTCTTT. It codes for CASSIFNSREAFF. This chain uses TRBV19 with TRBJ1-1; D is unresolved. The CDR3 runs 13 residues. The germline gives CDR1 LNHDA, CDR2 SQIVND (reference sequence). V was cut by 3 bases and J by 8 bases, with 13 bases left in between.

This sequence joins TRBV6-1 and TRBJ2-7, with a tentative D call TRBD1 (5 bases). The germline V gene has CDR1 MNHNS and CDR2 SASEGT. The CDR3 is 15 residues long. Trimming pared 3 bases from V and 8 bases from J, leaving 20 bases between. This CDR3 is CASSDKRVGALKQYF. CDR3 DNA: TGTGCCAGCAGTGATAAGAGAGTAGGGGCCTTGAAGCAGTACTTC.

The genes are TRBV28 and TRBJ2-7, with 11 bases identical to TRBD1. This CDR3 has 13 residues. The V segment lost 7 bases and the J segment 7 bases; nucleotides outside the gene matches: 6. Looked up from germline, CDR1 is MDHEN and CDR2 is SYDVKM. The CDR3 DNA follows: TGTGCCAGCACCTCCGGGACAGGGGGAGAGCAGTACTTC. As protein: CASTSGTGGEQYF.

The J gene is TRBJ1-5, the V gene TRBV28; D unresolved. Germline V gene data show CDR1 as MDHEN and CDR2 as SYDVKM. CDR3 length: 13 residues. With 2 bases removed from V and 3 bases from J, the gap between germline ends came to 5 bases. CDR3 protein: CASSLGINQPQHF. In DNA, the CDR3 is TGTGCCAGCAGTTTAGGGATCAATCAGCCCCAGCATTTT. The full variable domain, its missing parts supplied by reference TRBV28 and TRBJ1-5, is DVKVTQSSRYLVKRTGEKVFLECVQDMDHENMFWYRQDPGLGLRLIYFSYDVKMKEKGDIPEGYSVSREKKERFSLILESASTNQTSMYLCASSLGINQPQHFGDGTRLSIL.

The V and J genes are TRBV29-1 and TRBJ2-2, with D perhaps matching TRBD2 (7 bases). The CDR3 spans 17 residues. Germline values: CDR1 SQVTM, CDR2 ANQGSEA. V lost 0 bases and J lost 0, with 14 bases in between. CDR3 protein: CSVEDLRGAANTGELFF. The CDR3 coding sequence is TGCAGCGTTGAAGATCTTCGGGGGGCGGCGAACACCGGGGAGCTGTTTTTT.

The CDR3 nucleotides read TGTGCCACCAGCAGCGTCGGGACAGGGAGCGAAAAACTGTTTTTT. This codes for CATSSVGTGSEKLFF. The genes are TRBV15 and TRBJ1-4; 9 bases align to TRBD1. The CDR3 runs to 15 residues. CDR1 LNHNV and CDR2 YYDKDF come from the germline V gene (reference sequence). The trim removed 3 bases at V and 8 bases at J, leaving 7 bases unmatched.

V and J are TRBV27 and TRBJ2-1; D is unclear. This CDR3 spans 12 amino acids. Germline-derived CDR1 and CDR2 are MNHEY and SMNVEV (reference sequence). The V gene lost 6 bases and the J gene lost 8 bases, with 11 bases spanning the gap. The CDR3 nucleotides are TGTGCCAGCAGCGCCAGCGACGATGAGCAGTTCTTC. This gives the protein CASSASDDEQFF.